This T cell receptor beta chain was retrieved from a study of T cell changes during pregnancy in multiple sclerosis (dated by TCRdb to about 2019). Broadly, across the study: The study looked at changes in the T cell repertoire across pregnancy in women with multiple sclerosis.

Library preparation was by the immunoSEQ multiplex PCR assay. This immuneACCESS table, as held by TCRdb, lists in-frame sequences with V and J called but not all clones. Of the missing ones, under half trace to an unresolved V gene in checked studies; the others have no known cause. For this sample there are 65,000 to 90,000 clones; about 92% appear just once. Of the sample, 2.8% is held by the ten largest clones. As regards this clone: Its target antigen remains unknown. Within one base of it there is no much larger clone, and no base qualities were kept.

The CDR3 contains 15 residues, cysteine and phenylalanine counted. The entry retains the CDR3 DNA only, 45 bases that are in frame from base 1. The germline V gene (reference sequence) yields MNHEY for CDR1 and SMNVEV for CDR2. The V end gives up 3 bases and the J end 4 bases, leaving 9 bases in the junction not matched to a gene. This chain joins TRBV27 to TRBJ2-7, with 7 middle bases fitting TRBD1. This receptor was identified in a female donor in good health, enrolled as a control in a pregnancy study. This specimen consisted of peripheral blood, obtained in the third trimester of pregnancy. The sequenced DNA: TGTGCCAGCAGTTTGTCCCTTAGGGGGCAGTACGAGCAGTACTTC. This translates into CASSLSLRGQYEQYF.